The T cell receptor (beta chain) described here comes from a study of early T cells in non-severe SARS-CoV-2 infection. Study-wide results and limits: Anti-spike CD8 responses were favored in VDJdb matching, and private and CD4 specificities were missed.

The library protocol tagged individual cDNA molecules with unique molecular identifiers. TCRdb processed the 5' RACE reads anew with MiXCR; each CDR3 protein has one entry. The data show tens of thousands of distinct CDR3 sequences, approximately 14% seen once. With respect to this clonotype: Its antigen is unknown.

V lost 1 base to trimming and J lost 7 bases, with 11 bases between them. The length of the CDR3 is 14 residues. CDR1 and CDR2 from the germline V gene are SGHRS and YFSETQ. The chain uses TRBV5-1 and TRBJ2-2; a possible D gene is TRBD2 (5 bases). The material sequenced was whole blood. This clonotype originated in an adult who was a healthcare worker with PCR-confirmed SARS-CoV-2 infection or an uninfected control (not recorded which). Here the CDR3 reads CASSLSTGYGELFF. CDR3 nucleotide sequence: TGCGCCAGCAGCTTGAGTACGGGATACGGGGAGCTGTTTTTT.